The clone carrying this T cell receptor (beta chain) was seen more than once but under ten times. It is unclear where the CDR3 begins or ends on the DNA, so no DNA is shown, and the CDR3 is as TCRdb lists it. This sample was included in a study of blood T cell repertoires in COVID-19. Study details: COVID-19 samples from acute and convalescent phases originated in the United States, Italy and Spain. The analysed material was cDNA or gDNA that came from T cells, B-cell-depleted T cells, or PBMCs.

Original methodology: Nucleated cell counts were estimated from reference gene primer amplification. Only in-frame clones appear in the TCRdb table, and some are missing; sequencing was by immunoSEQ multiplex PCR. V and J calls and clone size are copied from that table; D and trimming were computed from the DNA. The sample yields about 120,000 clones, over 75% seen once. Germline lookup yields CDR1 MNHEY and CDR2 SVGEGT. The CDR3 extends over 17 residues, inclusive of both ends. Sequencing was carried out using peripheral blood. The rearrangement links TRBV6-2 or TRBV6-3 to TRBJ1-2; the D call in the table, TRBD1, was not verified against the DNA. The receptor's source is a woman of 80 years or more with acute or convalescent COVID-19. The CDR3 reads CASSKAGALYGYTFFAF.